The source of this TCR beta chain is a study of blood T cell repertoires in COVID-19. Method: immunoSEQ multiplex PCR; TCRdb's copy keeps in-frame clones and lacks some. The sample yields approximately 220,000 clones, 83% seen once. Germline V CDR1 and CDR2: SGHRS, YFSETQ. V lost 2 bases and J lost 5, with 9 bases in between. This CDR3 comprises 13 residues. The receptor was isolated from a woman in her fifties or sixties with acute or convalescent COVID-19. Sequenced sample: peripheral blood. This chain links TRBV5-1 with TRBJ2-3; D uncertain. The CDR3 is CASSLVGLDTQYF. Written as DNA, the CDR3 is TGCGCCAGCAGCTTAGTTGGGCTAGATACGCAGTATTTT.